The 25 T cell receptor beta chains below come from one sample, sequenced in a study of vaccination and CD4 T cells after COVID-19. The treatment here: roughly 10-day PBMC culture with coronavirus spike peptide pools or control peptides (ViraFEST assay). Cultured CD4+ T cell DNA underwent sequencing with the Oncomine TCR Beta short-read assay. Via MiXCR, TCRdb re-called the PCR reads, giving one row per CDR3 protein. The sample gives thousands of distinct CDR3 sequences, approximately 30% of which show up once; approximately 33% is in the top ten. What these receptors recognize is not known. Sequencing was performed on CD4+ T cells from blood, cultured in vitro, taken after SARS-CoV-2 vaccination. Source of these receptors: a human donor who had recovered from COVID-19.

This clonotype has more than one count but fewer than ten. This rearrangement joins TRBV7-9 to TRBJ2-5; perhaps TRBD1 as D (5 bases). With 1 base removed from V and 1 base from J, the gap between germline ends came to 16 bases. This CDR3 comprises 17 residues. Germline CDR1 reads SEHNR; CDR2 reads FQNEAQ (reference sequence). The CDR3 loop is CASSLVRTPMFQETQYF. Here the CDR3 DNA reads TGTGCCAGCAGCTTAGTGCGGACACCGATGTTCCAAGAGACCCAGTACTTC. Using reference TRBV7-9 and TRBJ2-5 for the parts outside the CDR3, the full variable domain is DTGVSQNPRHKITKRGQNVTFRCDPISEHNRLYWYRQTLGQGPEFLTYFQNEAQLEKSRLLSDRFSAERPKGSFSTLEIQRTEQGDSAMYLCASSLVRTPMFQETQYFGPGTRLLVL.

The gene calls are TRBV5-5 and TRBJ1-6; 7 nucleotides line up with TRBD1. V trimming: 3 bases; J trimming: 9 bases; junction bases outside the gene matches: 12. The CDR3 spans 16 residues. Germline V gene sequence: CDR1 SGHKS, CDR2 YYEKEE (reference sequence). CDR3 in DNA: TGTGCCAGCAGCTCAGGGAGACAGGGTAGCGGTTCACCCCTCCACTTT. Its protein is CASSSGRQGSGSPLHF.

The chain couples TRBV19 to TRBJ2-3; D perhaps matches TRBD1 (5 bases). The germline V gene has CDR1 LNHDA and CDR2 SQIVND (reference sequence). This CDR3 is built from 15 residues. With 7 bases removed from V and 6 bases from J, the gap between germline ends came to 20 bases. The CDR3 region has the DNA TGTGCCAGTAAGGGGATGGGATCCGAGGTCGATACGCAGTATTTT. Translated, it gives CASKGMGSEVDTQYF.

This clonotype is termed hyperexpanded (1% or more). The V gene is TRBV4-1, the J gene TRBJ1-5, with D tentatively TRBD1 (6 bases). Germline CDR1 is MGHRA and CDR2 is YSYEKL. The CDR3 runs 17 residues. Trimming pared 1 base from V and 0 bases from J, leaving 13 bases between. CDR3 coding DNA: TGCGCCAGCAGCCAAGTAGCTCAGGGGCTTAGCAATCAGCCCCAGCATTTT. This translates into CASSQVAQGLSNQPQHF.

This chain links TRBV15 with TRBJ2-7; 11 bases are shared with TRBD2. V lost 0 bases and J lost 7; bases outside the gene matches: 5. CDR3 length equals 15 residues. Germline values: CDR1 LNHNV, CDR2 YYDKDF (reference sequence). In DNA, the CDR3 is TGTGCCACCAGCAGAGATCTAGCGGGAGGATATGAGCAGTACTTC. Amino acids: CATSRDLAGGYEQYF.

The CDR3 protein is CASSSRTGGNTEAFF. In nucleotides, the CDR3 is TGTGCCAGCAGTTCCCGGACAGGGGGAAACACTGAAGCTTTCTTT. This chain connects TRBV6-5 to TRBJ1-1, with 10 bases identical to TRBD1. Trimming took 4 bases from V and 2 from J; bases not matched to a gene: 4. Germline V CDR1 and CDR2: MNHEY, SVGAGI. This CDR3 has 15 residues.

V and J are TRBV7-9 and TRBJ1-1, with a possible D match to TRBD1 (6 bases). The V and J ends lost 1 base and 6 bases respectively, with 15 bases between them. Looked up from germline, CDR1 is SEHNR and CDR2 is FQNEAQ (reference sequence). There are 15 residues in the CDR3. CDR3 sequence: CASSLDRAGVAEAFF. Written as DNA, the CDR3 is TGTGCCAGCAGCTTAGACAGGGCAGGTGTCGCTGAAGCTTTCTTT. Full variable domain (rest looked up from reference TRBV7-9 and TRBJ1-1): DTGVSQNPRHKITKRGQNVTFRCDPISEHNRLYWYRQTLGQGPEFLTYFQNEAQLEKSRLLSDRFSAERPKGSFSTLEIQRTEQGDSAMYLCASSLDRAGVAEAFFGQGTRLTVV.

J is TRBJ1-2 and V is TRBV4-1; tentative D call: TRBD1 (5 bases). The germline V gene has CDR1 MGHRA and CDR2 YSYEKL. The CDR3 covers 14 residues. With 5 bases removed from V and 8 bases from J, the gap between germline ends came to 18 bases. The CDR3 here is CASSSQLGAGGYTF. The CDR3 region has the DNA TGCGCCAGCAGCAGCCAGTTAGGGGCGGGGGGCTACACCTTC.

The chain joins TRBV6-4 to TRBJ2-3, with 10 nucleotides matching TRBD2. This CDR3 region has 15 residues. The germline gives CDR1 MRHNA, CDR2 SNTAGT. V lost 4 bases, J lost 1 base, and 2 bases stayed unmatched. The CDR3 is CASSVGTSGTDTQYF. The CDR3, as DNA: TGTGCCAGCAGTGTGGGGACTAGCGGCACAGATACGCAGTATTTT.

The chain has TRBV20-1 and TRBJ2-1; 11 nucleotides agree with TRBD2. CDR3 length: 13 residues. CDR1 and CDR2 from the germline V gene are DFQATT and SNEGSKA (reference sequence). V gave up 6 bases and J gave up 5 bases; unmatched junction bases: 3. The CDR3 protein is CSAQGLADNEQFF. For the CDR3, the DNA is TGCAGTGCCCAGGGACTAGCGGACAATGAGCAGTTCTTC.

This clonotype has only a few counts. This sequence joins TRBV2 and TRBJ2-5, with D possibly being TRBD1 (6 bases). This CDR3 region has 13 residues. Per the germline V gene, CDR1 is SNHLY and CDR2 is FYNNEI. Trimming removed 8 bases from V and 6 bases from J, with 16 bases in between. Here the CDR3 reads CASRTDSPKTQYF. In DNA form, the CDR3 reads TGTGCCAGCCGGACGGACAGCCCAAAGACCCAGTACTTC.

This clonotype was seen a single time. The chain joins TRBV12-3 or TRBV12-4 to TRBJ2-3; D is unclear. V lost 2 bases and J lost 0, with 9 bases in between. The CDR3 contains 15 residues. In DNA, the CDR3 is TGTGCCAGCAGTTTAAACGGCGGAAGCACAGATACGCAGTATTTT. Translation: CASSLNGGSTDTQYF.

In regard to this clonotype: A read error may produce the germline difference seen at one junction end. The rearrangement uses TRBV15 and TRBJ1-2; D unclear. The CDR3 is made up of 14 amino acids. The germline gives CDR1 LNHNV, CDR2 YYDKDF (reference sequence). In DNA, the CDR3 is TGTGCCACCAGCAGAGATAGAGGCGGTTATGGCTACGCCTTC. It specifies CATSRDRGGYGYAF.

This chain uses TRBV15 with TRBJ1-4; 12 bases line up with TRBD1. There are 17 residues in the CDR3. Germline V lookup: CDR1 LNHNV, CDR2 YYDKDF (reference sequence). The V gene end was trimmed by 3 bases and the J gene end by 8 bases; junction bases not matched to a gene: 10. The CDR3 is CATSRLGQGALGEKLFF. CDR3 coding DNA: TGTGCCACCAGCAGGTTGGGACAGGGGGCGCTAGGGGAAAAACTGTTTTTT.

This clonotype was detected a few times. The rearrangement uses TRBV15 and TRBJ2-7; D might be TRBD1 (5 bases). CDR1 is LNHNV, CDR2 YYDKDF, per germline (reference sequence). Trimming stripped 2 bases from V and 7 bases from J, with 12 bases between. The CDR3 has 13 residues. CDR3 DNA sequence: TGTGCCACCAGCAGACCCGCTACAGGTGAGCAGTACTTC. This translates into CATSRPATGEQYF.

V and J are TRBV10-3 and TRBJ1-2, with D possibly being TRBD1 (5 bases). The V end was cut by 4 bases, the J end by 6 bases, with 18 bases between. CDR1 and CDR2 (germline): ENHRY, SYGVKD. This CDR3 is built from 15 residues. CDR3 amino acids: CAISVTLRGKDGYTF. The CDR3, as DNA: TGTGCCATCAGTGTCACCCTGAGGGGAAAAGATGGCTACACCTTC.

This clonotype was seen a handful of times. This sequence joins TRBV5-4 and TRBJ2-1; the match to TRBD2 covers 13 bases. J was trimmed by 8 bases and V by 0 bases; bases with no gene match: 2. Germline CDR1 reads SGHNT; CDR2 reads YYREEE (reference sequence). This CDR3 has 15 residues. Here the CDR3 reads CASSLVLAGGDEQFF. The CDR3 DNA follows: TGTGCCAGCAGCTTGGTACTAGCGGGAGGGGATGAGCAGTTCTTC.

This rearrangement joins TRBV4-1 to TRBJ2-7; D is perhaps TRBD2 (5 bases). In germline, CDR1 is MGHRA, CDR2 YSYEKL. V dropped 3 bases and J dropped 3 bases, with 15 bases sitting between them. This CDR3 comprises 15 residues. Here the CDR3 DNA reads TGCGCCAGCAGCCACCCCGCTGGACGGGACTACGAGCAGTACTTC. As protein: CASSHPAGRDYEQYF.

The chain combines TRBV9 with TRBJ2-3, with D possibly TRBD1 on 5 matching bases. Trimming left V 0 bases short and J 2 bases short, with 13 bases between. This CDR3 spans 16 amino acids. Germline CDR1 and CDR2: SGDLS and YYNGEE. The CDR3: CASSVALDSHTDTQYF. CDR3 DNA: TGTGCCAGCAGCGTAGCTTTAGACAGTCACACAGATACGCAGTATTTT.

This clonotype was counted a single time. Relative to the germline gene, one junction end is altered; a read error may explain this. This rearrangement joins TRBV7-2 to TRBJ2-3; 8 bases fit TRBD2. Looked up from germline, CDR1 is SGHTA and CDR2 is FQGNSA. CDR3 size: 16 residues. The CDR3 bases are TGTGACAGCAGCTTAGGGGGTAGCGGGGGCACAGATACGCAGTATTTT. It specifies CDSSLGGSGGTDTQYF.

A few counts support this clonotype. The V and J genes are TRBV5-1 and TRBJ2-6; the match to TRBD1 covers 11 bases. The germline CDR1 and CDR2 sequences are SGHRS and YFSETQ. The CDR3 extends over 16 amino acids. After removal of 3 bases from V and 4 bases from J, the junction contained 3 bases not matched to a gene. The CDR3 bases are TGCGCCAGCAGCTGGACAGGGGGCGGAGGGGCCAACGTCCTGACTTTC. Protein: CASSWTGGGGANVLTF.

The genes are TRBV10-1 and TRBJ2-4, with 12 bases identical to TRBD2. Germline-derived CDR1 and CDR2 are WNHNN and SYGVQD (reference sequence). The J segment lost 2 bases and the V segment lost 2 bases, leaving 7 bases of the junction unmatched. The CDR3 runs to 18 residues. CDR3 sequence: CASSETSGGSETKNIQYF. For the CDR3, the DNA is TGCGCCAGCAGTGAGACTAGCGGGGGGTCGGAGACCAAAAACATTCAGTACTTC.

The gene calls are TRBV20-1 and TRBJ2-5, with 9 bases matching TRBD2. Germline V gene lookup returns CDR1 DFQATT and CDR2 SNEGSKA (reference sequence). The CDR3 is made up of 13 amino acids. Trimming took 6 bases from V and 4 from J; bases not matched to a gene: 6. The CDR3 reads CSAPGTSRETQYF. The CDR3 DNA is TGCAGTGCGCCCGGGACTAGCCGAGAGACCCAGTACTTC.

There are a few counts of this clonotype. The chain uses TRBV7-2 and TRBJ1-1; 7 bases agree with TRBD1. Germline CDR1 SGHTA, CDR2 FQGNSA. V lost 5 bases to trimming and J lost 5 bases; unmatched junction nucleotides: 5. The CDR3 loop spans 13 amino acids. Written as DNA, the CDR3 is TGTGCCAGCAGCATCGGACAGGCAACTGAAGCTTTCTTT. It encodes CASSIGQATEAFF. Based on the CDR3 plus reference TRBV7-2 and TRBJ1-1, the full variable domain is GAGVSQSPSNKVTEKGKDVELRCDPISGHTALYWYRQSLGQGLEFLIYFQGNSAPDKSGLPSDRFSAERTGGSVSTLTIQRTQQEDSAVYLCASSIGQATEAFFGQGTRLTVV.

V usage is TRBV19 and J usage is TRBJ2-1; 9 bases map to TRBD1. Trimming at V came to 6 bases and at J to 12 bases, leaving 12 bases not matched to a gene. CDR3 length equals 14 residues. The germline V gene encodes CDR1 LNHDA and CDR2 SQIVND (reference sequence). This CDR3 reads CASSLRQGVDWQFF. The CDR3 nucleotides are TGTGCCAGTAGCCTTAGACAGGGGGTGGACTGGCAGTTCTTC.